Listed here are 29 T cell receptor beta chains from one sample, sequenced in a study of blood T cell repertoires in COVID-19. Profiling relied on immunoSEQ multiplex PCR, and the TCRdb table lists in-frame clones only, not all of them. The sample includes tens of thousands of clones, approximately 90% seen only once; the top ten take roughly a fifth. The material sequenced was peripheral blood. The receptors shown here come from a woman of 80 years or more with COVID-19, enrolled during active disease.

The V gene is TRBV5-6, the J gene TRBJ1-6, with D maybe TRBD1 (6 bases). Germline V CDR1 and CDR2: SGHDT, YYEEEE. The CDR3 has 13 residues. Deletions cut 5 bases from V and 13 bases from J, with 16 bases between. The CDR3 region is CASSTSGEVPLHF. CDR3 nucleotide sequence: TGTGCCAGCAGTACGTCAGGGGAAGTTCCCCTCCACTTT.

The rearrangement joins TRBV5-8 to TRBJ2-1; 12 bases are a match to TRBD2. The CDR3 is 15 residues long. V dropped 4 bases and J dropped 7; count of bases not matched to a gene: 6. From germline, CDR1 is SGHTS and CDR2 YDEGEE. In DNA form, the CDR3 reads TGTGCCAGCAGCAGACTAGCGGGGGATCGGAATGAGCAGTTCTTC. It codes for CASSRLAGDRNEQFF.

The J gene is TRBJ1-4, the V gene TRBV29-1; tentatively, D is TRBD1 (6 bases). This CDR3 is built from 13 residues. Trimming shortened V by 6 bases and J by 4 bases, and 12 bases separated the two germline ends. In germline, CDR1 is SQVTM, CDR2 ANQGSEA. The CDR3 loop reads CSVGQKLNEKLFF. The DNA for the CDR3 is TGCAGCGTAGGACAGAAACTTAATGAAAAACTGTTTTTT.

J is TRBJ1-2 and V is TRBV9, with TRBD1 as a possible D gene (5 bases). CDR1 is SGDLS and CDR2 is YYNGEE in the germline V gene. This CDR3 is built from 15 residues. The V end lost 4 bases, the J end lost 2 bases, and 15 bases lay between the germline ends. The CDR3 reads CASSLSGGKNYGYTF. The CDR3 coding sequence is TGTGCCAGCAGCCTCTCGGGGGGAAAGAACTATGGCTACACCTTC.

The chain links TRBV9 to TRBJ2-3, with 10 bases lining up with TRBD2. This CDR3 comprises 14 residues. Per the germline V gene, CDR1 is SGDLS and CDR2 is YYNGEE. The J segment lost 7 bases and the V segment lost 3 bases, leaving 5 bases of the junction unmatched. The CDR3 DNA reads TGTGCCAGCAGCGGCCGGACTAGCGGAAATACGCAGTATTTT. Protein: CASSGRTSGNTQYF.

The V call is TRBV5-5, the J call TRBJ2-5; D is undetermined. The length of the CDR3 is 14 residues. Germline CDR1 reads SGHKS; CDR2 reads YYEKEE (reference sequence). V was cut by 0 bases and J by 0 bases, with 6 bases left in between. CDR3 in amino acids: CASSLAPYQETQYF. In DNA, the CDR3 is TGTGCCAGCAGCTTGGCCCCCTACCAAGAGACCCAGTACTTC.

The J gene is TRBJ2-5, the V gene TRBV19; 7 bases are shared with TRBD1. The CDR3 sequence is 14 residues long. Germline lookup yields CDR1 LNHDA and CDR2 SQIVND (reference sequence). Germline trimming cut 1 base from V and 4 bases from J; bases unmatched to any gene: 3. CDR3 DNA sequence: TGTGCCAGTAGTATAGGAAGACAGGGAGAGACCCAGTACTTC. This translates into CASSIGRQGETQYF.

V usage is TRBV6-2 or TRBV6-3 and J usage is TRBJ1-2; perhaps TRBD1 as D (6 bases). Germline CDR1 MNHEY, CDR2 SVGEGT. The CDR3 is 13 amino acids. Between the trimmed V and J ends, which lost 6 bases and 8 bases, there was a span of 16 bases. The CDR3 DNA reads as TGTGCCAGCAGCTCTACAGGGTATGTGGGCTACACCTTC. The encoded protein is CASSSTGYVGYTF.

This chain uses TRBV5-8 with TRBJ2-7; 9 nucleotides line up with TRBD2. V gave up 4 bases and J gave up 1 base; unmatched junction bases: 9. Germline CDR1 and CDR2: SGHTS and YDEGEE. The CDR3 is 16 residues long. CDR3 nucleotides: TGTGCCAGCAGCCTAGGCAAAGCGGGGGGATCCTACGAGCAGTACTTC. Translating it yields CASSLGKAGGSYEQYF.

This clone was counted a single time. V is TRBV7-9 and J is TRBJ1-3; D call uncertain. Germline lookup yields CDR1 SEHNR and CDR2 FQNEAQ (reference sequence). V dropped 5 bases and J dropped 6 bases, with 8 bases sitting between them. CDR3 length: 12 residues. Written as DNA, the CDR3 is TGTGCCAGCAGCCGTTTAGAAAACACCATATATTTT. Its translation is CASSRLENTIYF.

The V and J genes are TRBV19 and TRBJ2-2; D possibly corresponds to TRBD1 (6 bases). Germline V lookup: CDR1 LNHDA, CDR2 SQIVND (reference sequence). The ends were cut back, 3 bases at V and 1 base at J, with 9 bases in the middle. This CDR3 contains 15 residues. The CDR3 region is CASSIQGRNTGELFF. For the CDR3, the DNA is TGTGCCAGTAGTATTCAGGGGAGGAACACCGGGGAGCTGTTTTTT.

The chain recombines TRBV6-5 with TRBJ1-3, with 8 bases lining up with TRBD1. Germline-derived CDR1 and CDR2 are MNHEY and SVGAGI. CDR3 length: 15 residues. With V trimmed by 6 bases and J by 3 bases, 7 bases remained unmatched. Here the CDR3 DNA reads TGTGCCAGCAGGGCAGGGGGCGCGGATGGAAACACCATATATTTT. Translation: CASRAGGADGNTIYF.

J is TRBJ1-5 and V is TRBV2, with TRBD1 identical over 8 bases. The germline V gene has CDR1 SNHLY and CDR2 FYNNEI. The CDR3 has 14 residues. J was trimmed by 5 bases and V by 5 bases; bases with no gene match: 5. DNA for the CDR3: TGTGCCAGCAGTAGGGACAGGACCTATCAGCCCCAGCATTTT. Translating it yields CASSRDRTYQPQHF.

The chain has TRBV11-2 and TRBJ1-2; perhaps TRBD1 as D (5 bases). There are 14 residues in the CDR3. Germline lookup yields CDR1 SGHAT and CDR2 FQNNGV. Trimming took 1 base from V and 4 from J, leaving 10 bases between them. This CDR3 is CASSLVVGGYGYTF. In DNA, the CDR3 is TGTGCCAGCAGCTTAGTTGTCGGGGGCTATGGCTACACCTTC.

This clone occurred once. This chain uses TRBV11-3 with TRBJ2-3; 10 bases agree with TRBD2. Germline assignment: CDR1 SGHNT and CDR2 YENEEA. This CDR3 is built from 16 residues. V lost 5 bases and J lost 8; bases outside the gene matches: 13. CDR3 nucleotides: TGTGCCAGCAGCCCCCCTGCGAGCGGGGGGGTGAGTACGCAGTATTTT. Translating gives CASSPPASGGVSTQYF.

Here the CDR3 DNA reads TGTGCCAGCAGTAGTGGGCGAGATACTGAAGCTTTCTTT. Its protein is CASSSGRDTEAFF. The chain joins TRBV27 to TRBJ1-1; D call uncertain. The CDR3 has 13 amino acids. V lost 5 bases and J 5 bases, leaving 12 bases between the germline ends. Germline V lookup: CDR1 MNHEY, CDR2 SMNVEV (reference sequence).

J is TRBJ2-1 and V is TRBV7-9; TRBD1 matches at 7 bases. Germline V gene lookup returns CDR1 SEHNR and CDR2 FQNEAQ (reference sequence). The CDR3 has 16 amino acids. With V trimmed by 1 base and J by 3 bases, 6 bases remained unmatched. The CDR3 loop is CASSLGRGSIYNEQFF. The DNA of the CDR3 is TGTGCCAGCAGCTTAGGCAGGGGGAGCATCTACAATGAGCAGTTCTTC.

The V and J genes are TRBV7-8 and TRBJ1-3; 7 bases map to TRBD1. V lost 5 bases, J lost 2 bases, and 6 bases stayed unmatched. The germline gives CDR1 SGHVS, CDR2 FQNEAQ. The CDR3 runs 15 residues. CDR3 sequence (DNA): TGTGCCAGCAGCCGAACAGGGGTCACTGGAAACACCATATATTTT. The encoded protein is CASSRTGVTGNTIYF.

This rearrangement joins TRBV6-5 to TRBJ1-4; 8 nucleotides match TRBD1. The CDR3 is made up of 15 amino acids. Germline V gene data show CDR1 as MNHEY and CDR2 as SVGAGI. The junction had 5 bases not matched to a gene; V was cut back by 0 bases and J by 8 bases. The CDR3 nucleotides read TGTGCCAGCAGTTACTCGACAGGGGAACGGGAAAAACTGTTTTTT. Its translation: CASSYSTGEREKLFF.

The chain combines TRBV19 with TRBJ1-1; 11 bases align to TRBD1. The V gene end was trimmed by 4 bases and the J gene end by 4 bases; junction bases not matched to a gene: 2. Germline V gives CDR1 LNHDA, CDR2 SQIVND (reference sequence). This CDR3 contains 14 residues. The CDR3 nucleotides are TGTGCCAGTAGTAGGACAGGGGGCCGCACTGAAGCTTTCTTT. Its translation is CASSRTGGRTEAFF.

The chain couples TRBV4-1 to TRBJ2-5, with 7 bases fitting TRBD1. Germline CDR1 and CDR2: MGHRA and YSYEKL. This CDR3 region has 14 residues. Trimming removed 1 base from V and 1 base from J; junction bases left unmatched: 0. The CDR3 bases are TGCGCCAGCAGCCAAGGGGACAGCCAAGAGACCCAGTACTTC. This translates into CASSQGDSQETQYF.

The V gene is TRBV25-1, the J gene TRBJ1-1; possibly TRBD1 for D (5 bases). With 1 base removed from V and 11 bases from J, the gap between germline ends came to 14 bases. The CDR3 has 13 residues. CDR1 is MGHDK, CDR2 SYGVNS, per germline. CDR3 DNA sequence: TGTGCCAGCAGTGAATTCTCAGCAGGGAGGGCTTTCTTT. Residues: CASSEFSAGRAFF.

The chain recombines TRBV30 with TRBJ1-2; D call uncertain. CDR3 length: 13 amino acids. From germline, CDR1 is GTSNPN and CDR2 SVGIG (reference sequence). The V end lost 2 bases, the J end lost 3 bases, and 10 bases lay between the germline ends. This chain's CDR3 is CAWSSDTYYGYTF. The DNA of the CDR3 is TGTGCCTGGAGTTCCGACACCTACTATGGCTACACCTTC.

This clone was recorded once. V and J are TRBV18 and TRBJ2-2, with 10 bases fitting TRBD1. CDR3 length: 15 residues. V gave up 2 bases and J gave up 4 bases; unmatched junction bases: 1. CDR1 and CDR2 (germline): KGHSH, LQKENI. The CDR3 DNA reads TGTGCCAGCTCACCAAGGACAGGGGGCACCGGGGAGCTGTTTTTT. This sequence encodes CASSPRTGGTGELFF. The full variable domain, completed using reference TRBV18 and TRBJ2-2, is NAGVMQNPRHLVRRRGQEARLRCSPMKGHSHVYWYRQLPEEGLKFMVYLQKENIIDESGMPKERFSAEFPKEGPSILRIQQVVRGDSAAYFCASSPRTGGTGELFFGEGSRLTVL.

This clone was recorded only once. The chain carries TRBV15 and TRBJ1-1; tentative D call: TRBD1 (5 bases). The CDR3 consists of 14 residues. The germline V gene encodes CDR1 LNHNV and CDR2 YYDKDF (reference sequence). Trimming removed 5 bases from V and 4 bases from J, with 14 bases in between. In nucleotides, the CDR3 is TGTGCCACCAGCCCGGGGACTCTGAGCACTGAAGCTTTCTTT. Protein: CATSPGTLSTEAFF.

The chain uses TRBV19 and TRBJ1-5, with D possibly matching TRBD1 (5 bases). The CDR3 covers 16 residues. V dropped 7 bases and J dropped 4 bases, with 20 bases sitting between them. CDR1 LNHDA and CDR2 SQIVND come from the germline V gene (reference sequence). CDR3 bases: TGTGCCAGTAATCCGGCCGTCGTGCGGGGGAATCAGCCCCAGCATTTT. Its protein product is CASNPAVVRGNQPQHF.

This clone was detected only once. J is TRBJ2-2 and V is TRBV27; 16 bases agree with TRBD2. This CDR3 contains 17 residues. From germline, CDR1 is MNHEY and CDR2 SMNVEV (reference sequence). The V gene end was trimmed by 10 bases and the J gene end by 4 bases; junction bases not matched to a gene: 9. The chain's CDR3 is CATRGLAGGPGTGELFF. The CDR3 region has the DNA TGTGCCACCAGGGGACTAGCGGGGGGGCCGGGCACCGGGGAGCTGTTTTTT.

V gene TRBV2 combines with J gene TRBJ2-1, with D possibly TRBD2 on 6 matching bases. V was cut by 4 bases and J by 7 bases, with 14 bases left in between. The germline CDR1 and CDR2 sequences are SNHLY and FYNNEI. This CDR3 contains 14 residues. CDR3 nucleotide sequence: TGTGCCAGCAGTGTGGGGACTGAGCTTAATGAGCAGTTCTTC. Protein: CASSVGTELNEQFF. The variable domain in full, with the rest retrieved from reference TRBV2 and TRBJ2-1, is EPEVTQTPSHQVTQMGQEVILRCVPISNHLYFYWYRQILGQKVEFLVSFYNNEISEKSEIFDDQFSVERPDGSNFTLKIRSTKLEDSAMYFCASSVGTELNEQFFGPGTRLTVL.

The gene calls are TRBV5-5 and TRBJ2-5; 9 bases line up with TRBD1. The CDR3 sequence is 19 residues long. CDR1 and CDR2 (germline): SGHKS, YYEKEE (reference sequence). Trimming at V came to 4 bases and at J to 1 base, leaving 17 bases not matched to a gene. The CDR3: CASSPNFQAGTGRQETQYF. Written as DNA, the CDR3 is TGTGCCAGCAGCCCAAATTTCCAGGCCGGGACAGGGCGCCAAGAGACCCAGTACTTC.